This TCR beta chain was captured by sequencing in a study of Graves' ophthalmopathy and Graves' hyperthyroidism. This clonotype was observed a few times. Amplification of TCR beta CDR3 regions used RNA transcripts. HTBI-primed RT-PCR formed the first round, and a multiplex PCR formed the second. TCRdb re-derived calls from the multiplex PCR reads in MiXCR, one entry per CDR3 protein. The repertoire consists of 230,000 or so distinct CDR3 sequences, with around 50% occurring once and the leading ten covering roughly 50%. The CDR3 sequence is 14 residues long. CDR1 is SNHLY and CDR2 is FYNNEI in the germline V gene. V was trimmed by 5 bases and J by 2 bases, leaving 12 bases between them. Ophthalmopathy was moderately-to-severely active, CAS at least 3, NOSPECS at least 4, lasting under 3 months.

This sequence originates from an adult man with Graves' ophthalmopathy. The chain recombines TRBV2 with TRBJ2-5; tentative D call: TRBD2 (7 bases). Material: peripheral blood. Here the CDR3 reads CASSQGGGQETQYF. CDR3 in DNA: TGTGCCAGCAGTCAAGGGGGGGGACAAGAGACCCAGTACTTC.